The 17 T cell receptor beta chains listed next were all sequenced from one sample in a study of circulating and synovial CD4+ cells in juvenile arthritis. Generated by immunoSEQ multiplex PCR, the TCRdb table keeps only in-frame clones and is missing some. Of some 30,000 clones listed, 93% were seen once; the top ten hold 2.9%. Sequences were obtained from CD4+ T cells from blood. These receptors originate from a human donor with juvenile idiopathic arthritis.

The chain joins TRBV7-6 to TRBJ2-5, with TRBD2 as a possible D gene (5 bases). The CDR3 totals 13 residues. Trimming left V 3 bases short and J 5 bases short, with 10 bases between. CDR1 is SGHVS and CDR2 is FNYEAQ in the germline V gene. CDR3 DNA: TGTGCCAGCAGCTTCGGCGGGCGTGAGACCCAGTACTTC. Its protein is CASSFGGRETQYF.

The CDR3 coding sequence is TGTGCCAGCAGCCTTGGACTAGCGGGAGGGACCTACGAGCAGTACTTC. Its protein product is CASSLGLAGGTYEQYF. V gene TRBV7-2 combines with J gene TRBJ2-7, with 15 bases aligning to TRBD2. The junction had 4 bases not matched to a gene; V was cut back by 5 bases and J by 2 bases. Germline-derived CDR1 and CDR2 are SGHTA and FQGNSA. The CDR3 consists of 16 residues.

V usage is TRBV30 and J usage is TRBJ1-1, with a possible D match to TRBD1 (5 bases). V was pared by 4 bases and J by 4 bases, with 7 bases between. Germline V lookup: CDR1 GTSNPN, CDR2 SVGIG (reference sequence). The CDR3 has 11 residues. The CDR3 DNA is TGTGCCTGGACAGGGTCCACTGAAGCTTTCTTT. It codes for CAWTGSTEAFF.

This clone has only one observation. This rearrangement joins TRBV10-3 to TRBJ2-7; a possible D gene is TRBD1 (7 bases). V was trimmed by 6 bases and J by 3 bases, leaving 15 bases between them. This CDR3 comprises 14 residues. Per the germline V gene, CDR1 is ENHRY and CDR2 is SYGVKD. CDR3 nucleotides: TGTGCCATCAGCCAGTGGGGGGACAGCTACGAGCAGTACTTC. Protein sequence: CAISQWGDSYEQYF.

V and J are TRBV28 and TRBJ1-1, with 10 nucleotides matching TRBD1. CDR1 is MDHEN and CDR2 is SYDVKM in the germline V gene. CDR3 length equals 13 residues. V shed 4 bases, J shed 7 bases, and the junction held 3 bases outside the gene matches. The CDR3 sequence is CASSWGQGLEAFF. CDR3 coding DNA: TGTGCCAGCAGTTGGGGACAGGGGCTTGAAGCTTTCTTT. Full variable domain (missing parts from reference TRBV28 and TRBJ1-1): DVKVTQSSRYLVKRTGEKVFLECVQDMDHENMFWYRQDPGLGLRLIYFSYDVKMKEKGDIPEGYSVSREKKERFSLILESASTNQTSMYLCASSWGQGLEAFFGQGTRLTVV.

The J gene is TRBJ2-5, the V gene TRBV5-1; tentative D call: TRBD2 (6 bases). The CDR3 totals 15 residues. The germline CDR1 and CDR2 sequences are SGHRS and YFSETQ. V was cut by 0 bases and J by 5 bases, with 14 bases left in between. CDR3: CASSLVWDSRETQYF. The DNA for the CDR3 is TGCGCCAGCAGCTTGGTCTGGGACTCGAGGGAGACCCAGTACTTC.

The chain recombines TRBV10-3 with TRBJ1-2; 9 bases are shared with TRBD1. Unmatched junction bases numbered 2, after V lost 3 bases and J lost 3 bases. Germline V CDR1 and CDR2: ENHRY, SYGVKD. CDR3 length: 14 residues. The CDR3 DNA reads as TGTGCCATCAGTGAACAGGGGGCGGACTATGGCTACACCTTC. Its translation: CAISEQGADYGYTF.

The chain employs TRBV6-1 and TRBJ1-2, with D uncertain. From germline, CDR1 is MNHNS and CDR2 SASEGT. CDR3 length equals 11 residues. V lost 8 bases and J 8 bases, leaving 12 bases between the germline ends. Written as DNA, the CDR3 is TGTGCCAGCGAGGAGGGTAGCGGCTACACCTTC. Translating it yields CASEEGSGYTF.

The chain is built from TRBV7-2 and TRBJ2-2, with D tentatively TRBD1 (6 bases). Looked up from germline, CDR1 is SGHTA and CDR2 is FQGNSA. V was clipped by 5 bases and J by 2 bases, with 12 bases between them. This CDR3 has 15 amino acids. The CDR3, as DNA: TGTGCCAGCAGCCACCGGACAGAAAACACCGGGGAGCTGTTTTTT. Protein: CASSHRTENTGELFF.

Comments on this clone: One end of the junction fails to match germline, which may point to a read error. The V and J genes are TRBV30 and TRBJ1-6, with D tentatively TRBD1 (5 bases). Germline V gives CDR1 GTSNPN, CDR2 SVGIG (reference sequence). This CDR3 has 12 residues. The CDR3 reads CAWRGQNSPLHF. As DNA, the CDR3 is TGTGCCTGGAGGGGGCAAAATTCCCCCCTCCACTTT.

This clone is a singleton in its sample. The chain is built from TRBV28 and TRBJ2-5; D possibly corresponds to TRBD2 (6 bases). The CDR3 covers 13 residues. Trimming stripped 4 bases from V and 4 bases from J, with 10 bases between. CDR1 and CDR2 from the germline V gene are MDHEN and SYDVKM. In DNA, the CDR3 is TGTGCCAGCAGTTCTTACGGGAGAGAGACCCAGTACTTC. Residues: CASSSYGRETQYF.

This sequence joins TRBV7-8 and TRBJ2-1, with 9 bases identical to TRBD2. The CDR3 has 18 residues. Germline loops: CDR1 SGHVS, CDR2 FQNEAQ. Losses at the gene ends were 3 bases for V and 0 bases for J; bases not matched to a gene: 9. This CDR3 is CASSLVRLAVSSYNEQFF. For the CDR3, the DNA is TGTGCCAGCAGCTTGGTGAGACTAGCGGTCAGCTCCTACAATGAGCAGTTCTTC.

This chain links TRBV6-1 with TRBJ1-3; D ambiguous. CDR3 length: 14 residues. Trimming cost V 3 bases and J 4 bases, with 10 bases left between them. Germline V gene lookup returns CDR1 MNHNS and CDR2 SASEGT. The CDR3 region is CASSDAVVGNTIYF. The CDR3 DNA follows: TGTGCCAGCAGTGACGCAGTTGTGGGAAACACCATATATTTT.

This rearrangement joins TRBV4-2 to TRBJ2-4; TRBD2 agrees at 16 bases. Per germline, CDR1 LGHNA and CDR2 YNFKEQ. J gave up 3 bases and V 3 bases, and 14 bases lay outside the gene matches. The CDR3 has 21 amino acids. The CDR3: CASSQPTLGLAGGRVKNIQYF. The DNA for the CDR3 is TGTGCCAGCAGCCAGCCGACCCTGGGACTAGCGGGAGGGCGCGTCAAAAACATTCAGTACTTC.

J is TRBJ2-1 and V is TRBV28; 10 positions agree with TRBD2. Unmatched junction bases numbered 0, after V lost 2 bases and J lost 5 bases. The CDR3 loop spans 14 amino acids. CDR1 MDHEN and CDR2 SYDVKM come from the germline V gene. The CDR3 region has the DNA TGTGCCAGCAGTTTAAGCGGGGGGGACAATGAGCAGTTCTTC. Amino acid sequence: CASSLSGGDNEQFF.

The CDR3 region is CASSVLLAGGRTDTQYF. DNA of the CDR3: TGTGCCAGCAGCGTATTACTAGCGGGAGGCCGCACAGATACGCAGTATTTT. V is TRBV11-2 and J is TRBJ2-3, with TRBD2 identical over 12 bases. The CDR3 runs to 17 residues. Germline values: CDR1 SGHAT, CDR2 FQNNGV. V was clipped by 5 bases and J by 1 base; unmatched bases: 7.

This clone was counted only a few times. In nucleotides, the CDR3 is TGTGCCAGCAGCCAAGCTACAGGCTCTAATCAGCCCCAGCATTTT. Its translation: CASSQATGSNQPQHF. The V and J genes are TRBV4-2 and TRBJ1-5; tentatively, D is TRBD1 (5 bases). From germline, CDR1 is LGHNA and CDR2 YNFKEQ. V was trimmed by 1 base and J by 4 bases, leaving 11 bases between them. This CDR3 is 15 amino acids long.